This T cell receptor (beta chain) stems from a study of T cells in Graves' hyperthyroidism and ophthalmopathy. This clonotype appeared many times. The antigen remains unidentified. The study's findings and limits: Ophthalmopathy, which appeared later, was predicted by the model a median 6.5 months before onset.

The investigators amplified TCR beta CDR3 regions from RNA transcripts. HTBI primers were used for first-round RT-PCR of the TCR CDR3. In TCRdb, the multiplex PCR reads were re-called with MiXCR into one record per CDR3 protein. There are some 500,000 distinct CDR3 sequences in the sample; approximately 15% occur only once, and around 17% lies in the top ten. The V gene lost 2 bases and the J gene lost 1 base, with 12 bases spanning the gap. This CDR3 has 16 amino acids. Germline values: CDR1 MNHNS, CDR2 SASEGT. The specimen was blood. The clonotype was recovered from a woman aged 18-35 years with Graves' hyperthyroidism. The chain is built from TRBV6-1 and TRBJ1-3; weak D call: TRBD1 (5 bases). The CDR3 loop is CASSERWDGSGNTIYF. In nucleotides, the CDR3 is TGTGCCAGCAGTGAAAGATGGGACGGTTCTGGAAACACCATATATTTT.